The TCR beta chain under discussion was sequenced for a study of cytomegalovirus exposure and HLA in healthy donors (dated by TCRdb to about 2017). For the wider study: An earlier analysis of several hundred of the donors reported roughly 300 Gb of sequence data and 95 million to 140 million unique TCR beta sequences obtained from around 170 million T cells. HLA typing covered class I and class II loci at four-digit resolution. On average, roughly 250,000 unique TCR beta nucleotide sequences were sequenced per donor among 398 genotyped donors of the cohort, with about 17% of those sequences being non-productive. An earlier analysis of 500 to 650 of the donors applied high-throughput TCR beta sequencing to assess whether each TCR beta V gene segment acted as functional or pseudogenic. A later genetic analysis used genome-wide SNP genotypes for about 60% of the 666 donors, treating that subset as a discovery cohort. The study combined high-throughput TCR immunosequencing, statistical association of individual TCRs with disease status, and machine learning to predict cytomegalovirus infection status. The study was designed to test whether signatures of past pathogen exposure could be identified by cataloging public T cell receptors. Rather than drawing on any new phenotypic data, the later analysis identified candidate immune exposures from TCR beta sequences and the way those sequences occurred across donors. About 300 gigabases of sequencing data and approximately 85 million unique TCR sequences were included in an early release covering several hundred HLA-typed donors. Every repertoire in the discovery cohort had been generated on one and the same sequencing platform. Typing coverage varied by locus: roughly 629-630 donors for A, B, C, DRB1 and DQB1; approximately 500 for DQA1; about 570 for DPA1; around 450 for DPB1. Alongside the repertoire data, information on donor age, sex, ethnicity and CMV serostatus was compiled. A later analysis re-analyzed previously published TCR beta repertoires from about 730 donors and added high-resolution HLA genotyping to study TCR occurrence patterns. Because of strong linkage in the cohort, five DR-DQ haplotypes were treated as single units for association and clustering. Using immunosequencing, the study profiled T cell repertoires from 500 to 800 subjects and related those repertoires to cytomegalovirus serostatus. In addition to the first cohort of approximately 670 subjects, a separate validation cohort of under 150 different subjects was used. The genetic ancestry cluster associated with self-reported Caucasian donors included over 80% of the approximately 410 genotyped donors.

The cohort consisted of 600 or so healthy bone marrow donors. Cohort members were all nominally healthy when sampled, although unrecorded immune exposures were likely present. The donor tested CMV seronegative, placing the donor among the 350 to 400 seronegative members of the cohort. Each donor provided a peripheral blood sample, and peripheral blood mononuclear cells were used for TCR beta sequencing. The Qiagen DNeasy Blood Extraction Kit was used to extract genomic DNA from the blood cell samples. Details on this clone: Its antigen is not yet known. No clone much larger than this one lies a single base away; base qualities are absent.

The full study reports these points: Most TCR sequences were seen in very few donors, while some public TCRs were found in many individuals. In a later analysis, TCR association rates were found to vary across HLA loci, with the most associated TCRs seen for DRB1 alleles and the fewest for HLA-C alleles. Sequencing depth was assumed to be roughly uniform across donors in the presence/absence analyses, though that assumption may not hold. Because counts were too low, seventeen rarely observed V segments, including chromosome 9 orphons, were excluded from the earlier analysis of roughly 580 of the donors. In an earlier analysis of approximately 590 of the donors, most TCR beta V segments appeared in productive rearrangements about 87% or about 30% of the time, broadly matching IMGT annotations. In a later analysis, most CMV-associated TCR beta chains were found to appear HLA-restricted, with HLA associations seemingly driven largely by CMV exposure. A total of 150 to 200 TCR beta chains were listed by the study as associated with cytomegalovirus. Assigning TCR associations to individual alleles was difficult when HLA alleles, especially DR and DQ, strongly co-occurred. A further reported finding was that TCR beta sequences accurately predicted the HLA-A and HLA-B alleles for most subjects in the first cohort. The classifier was reported to diagnose cytomegalovirus status with high specificity and sensitivity in both the original cohort and the validation cohort. Some IMGT-functional V segments, including TRBV6-2 and TRBV6-3, could not be told apart with the 87-base-pair reads, so those segments were excluded. According to a later genetic analysis, donors in an Asian-associated ancestry cluster had fewer N-insertions in productive TCRs than the approximately 630-donor mean. A few of the identified cytomegalovirus-associated TCR beta chains were confirmed in vitro to be specific for cytomegalovirus antigens. An association between a missense DCLRE1C variant and V-gene and J-gene trimming of TCR beta chains was found in a later genetic analysis and replicated in an independent cohort. Because HLA typing was missing for some donors at each locus, association tests included only the typed subset. Several of the top co-occurrence clusters appeared to be linked to parvovirus B19, influenza, CMV and Epstein-Barr virus, according to a later analysis. Correlated functional status among segregating V segments might reflect linkage disequilibrium, but an unknown experimental factor could not be ruled out. In a later analysis, HLA-associated TCR beta chains were found to be more clonally expanded and to have lower generation probabilities than equally common non-associated chains. A cluster of highly shared sequence variants was judged likely to represent a technical artifact of the sequencing pipeline. For the cohort, immune exposure information was limited to CMV serostatus. At a false discovery rate of 0.05, a later analysis linked 15,000 to 20,000 TCR beta sequences to specific HLA alleles. The authors suggested that the approach could potentially be extended to other disease states and immunological phenotypes. Only TCR beta chains were sequenced in this cohort, and the absence of alpha or paired-chain data limited detectable features.

There are 16 amino acids in the CDR3, from cysteine to phenylalanine inclusive. Only the CDR3 DNA stays, 48 bases, in frame from base 1. The trim is 0 bases for V and 0 bases for J, with a gap of 8 bases between the germline ends. CDR1 and CDR2 (SGHTA, FQGNSA) derive from the germline V gene. To prepare the library, the immunoSEQ multiplex PCR assay was applied. A mixture of 60 forward primers for TCR Vbeta segments and 13 reverse primers for TCR Jbeta segments was used in the multiplex PCR. The CDR3 region of rearranged TCR beta genes was amplified from genomic DNA with a multiplex PCR assay. Amplified TCR beta libraries were sequenced as 87-base-pair reads on the Illumina HiSeq System. The source study handled its data this way. Across the 670 or so repertoires, a later analysis counted about 81 million unique TCR beta chains, around 10 million of which were shared by at least two donors. A nearest-neighbor algorithm error-corrected the raw reads and collapsed the reads into unique sequences, merging closely related sequences to remove PCR and sequencing errors. To assign V, D and J gene segments, CDR3 sequences were aligned to IMGT reference sequences. For a sequence to be retained, at least a six-nucleotide match to both a V gene segment and a J gene segment was required. Rearrangements were called productive when the CDR3 lacked stop codons and stayed in frame with V and J; all others were non-productive. Following IMGT convention, CDR3 was defined as the stretch from the second conserved V-encoded cysteine to the conserved J-encoded phenylalanine. The earlier analysis of a few hundred of the donors excluded any sequence lacking an unambiguous match to a single V gene segment. An earlier analysis of almost 600 of the donors classified V segments as functional when productive rearrangements were above 56.7% and as segregating when the standard deviation between donors was above 5%. A statistical classification framework was built to diagnose cytomegalovirus status from the catalog of TCR beta chain sequences. V and J gene assignment, in a later analysis, came from comparing TCR nucleotide sequences with IMGT/GENE-DB human TR gene sequences. A later analysis assigned CDR3 sequences and most-parsimonious VDJ recombination scenarios with the TCRdist pipeline. In a later analysis, each TCR beta chain was defined by its CDR3 amino acid sequence together with its V-gene family, and reads lacking a unique V-gene family were excluded. As a way to deal with suspected cross-contamination and a sequencing artifact, a later analysis dropped 450 to 700 nucleotide sequences that were highly shared and had low generation probability. A later analysis calculated a clonal expansion index for each public chain from normalized within-repertoire ranks of inferred template counts. A later analysis computed generation probabilities with a VDJ recombination model fitted to out-of-frame rearrangements, and checked the results against IGoR. In a later analysis, hypergeometric tests were used to score TCR-TCR, TCR-HLA and TCR-CMV co-occurrence, with a repertoire-size bias correction applied to TCR pairs. To estimate false discovery rates, a later analysis permuted the HLA or CMV assignments 20 times. In a later analysis, co-occurring TCRs were grouped with DBSCAN, and TCRdist sequence similarity was added when clustering was performed within HLA-allele-positive subsets. Co-occurrence clustering excluded repertoires with fewer than 30,000 or more than 120,000 public chains, plus five with anomalous nucleotide sharing. TCRdb took over this immuneACCESS table, retaining in-frame rearrangements with V and J assigned. Such tables are incomplete; in checked studies, under half of the missing clones stem from an unresolved V gene, and the remainder is unexplained. V and J calls and clone size are copied from that table; D and trimming were computed from the DNA. The sample table contains nearly 110,000 clones; only one count was recorded for approximately 79% of them. The ten biggest clones cover 2% to 3% of the sample.

The receptor chain draws on TRBV7-2 and TRBJ2-2; the D gene is not confidently resolved. This clonotype was obtained from a man aged 18 to 30 in good health and CMV-seronegative. Sequencing was done on a sample of PBMCs. The bases read TGTGCCAGCAGCTTAGCGCTAAGAGCGAACACCGGGGAGCTGTTTTTT. It translates as CASSLALRANTGELFF.